Below, 16 T cell receptor beta chains from the same sample are listed, as sequenced in a study of T-cell reconstitution after alpha-beta-depleted transplantation in children. Unique molecular identifiers were incorporated during preparation of the TCRbeta library. TCRdb re-called the PCR reads with MiXCR, one entry per CDR3 protein. The data show roughly 490,000 distinct CDR3 sequences, 9.5% to 12% seen once. Sample: PBMCs, mostly from graft donor cells, taken 180 days after TCRalphabeta/CD19-depleted stem cell transplant. Receptor source: a female patient between 2 and 10 years old who had a stem cell transplant for aplastic anemia, so the T cells may come from the graft donor.

Here the CDR3 reads CASSPIWLAASYEQYF. CDR3 DNA sequence: TGTGCCAGCAGCCCAATATGGCTAGCGGCCTCCTACGAGCAGTACTTC. The chain has TRBV11-2 and TRBJ2-7; 7 nucleotides align to TRBD2. V shed 5 bases, J shed 0 bases, and the junction held 10 bases outside the gene matches. Germline values: CDR1 SGHAT, CDR2 FQNNGV. CDR3 length: 16 amino acids.

This clonotype occurred many times. This chain uses TRBV18 with TRBJ2-4; no firm D call. Germline lookup yields CDR1 KGHSH and CDR2 LQKENI. The germline V and J ends were trimmed by 3 bases and 6 bases, with 6 bases remaining between them. The CDR3 loop spans 12 amino acids. CDR3 region: CASSPDRNIQYF. The CDR3 DNA is TGTGCCAGCTCACCGGATAGAAACATTCAGTACTTC.

The chain joins TRBV7-6 to TRBJ2-3; 8 bases fit TRBD2. J lost 2 bases, V lost 1 base, and 8 bases had no gene match. Germline loops: CDR1 SGHVS, CDR2 FNYEAQ. This CDR3 contains 17 residues. The DNA for the CDR3 is TGTGCCAGCAGCTTAGGGTTAAGCGGGGGACCCACAGATACGCAGTATTTT. Residues: CASSLGLSGGPTDTQYF.

This clonotype was seen repeatedly, ten times or more. The chain carries TRBV5-1 and TRBJ2-2; D is ambiguous. The CDR3 loop spans 13 amino acids. Germline loops: CDR1 SGHRS, CDR2 YFSETQ. Deletions cut 4 bases from V and 3 bases from J, with 7 bases between. The CDR3 DNA follows: TGCGCCAGCAGCCCCCACGACACCGGGGAGCTGTTTTTT. This translates into CASSPHDTGELFF.

V is TRBV20-1 and J is TRBJ2-1; 13 bases align to TRBD2. Germline assignment: CDR1 DFQATT and CDR2 SNEGSKA (reference sequence). J lost 6 bases, V lost 2 bases, and 4 bases had no gene match. This CDR3 is built from 15 residues. In DNA, the CDR3 is TGCAGTGCTAGAAGGACTAGCGGGAGTGGCAATGAGCAGTTCTTC. As protein: CSARRTSGSGNEQFF.

This clonotype turned up a few times. V is TRBV20-1 and J is TRBJ2-3; unclear D gene. The V end was cut by 3 bases, the J end by 0 bases, with 10 bases between. Per the germline V gene, CDR1 is DFQATT and CDR2 is SNEGSKA (reference sequence). CDR3 length: 14 residues. DNA of the CDR3: TGCAGTGCTAGTTCCGGAGCCAGCACAGATACGCAGTATTTT. This gives the protein CSASSGASTDTQYF.

The rearrangement links TRBV29-1 to TRBJ1-2; TRBD1 aligns across 7 bases. The germline gives CDR1 SQVTM, CDR2 ANQGSEA. The junction had 4 bases not matched to a gene; V was cut back by 3 bases and J by 0 bases. The CDR3 contains 14 residues. The CDR3 loop is CSVDPGQANYGYTF. The CDR3, as DNA: TGCAGCGTTGATCCAGGACAGGCTAACTATGGCTACACCTTC.

This sequence joins TRBV7-9 and TRBJ2-5, with D possibly TRBD2 on 5 matching bases. The CDR3 length is 16 residues. V was trimmed by 5 bases and J by 4 bases, leaving 20 bases between them. The V gene's germline CDR1 is SEHNR and CDR2 FQNEAQ (reference sequence). In DNA, the CDR3 is TGTGCCAGCAGCCCGCCCGGGCGGGTTGGTGGAGAGACCCAGTACTTC. Amino acids: CASSPPGRVGGETQYF.

The chain joins TRBV25-1 to TRBJ2-7; D could derive from TRBD1 or TRBD2 (5 bases each). Germline assignment: CDR1 MGHDK and CDR2 SYGVNS. V dropped 8 bases and J dropped 0 bases, with 11 bases sitting between them. CDR3 length equals 13 residues. CDR3 amino acids: CASLGRHSYEQYF. The CDR3 DNA sequence: TGTGCCAGCCTGGGACGGCACTCCTACGAGCAGTACTTC.

The chain recombines TRBV27 with TRBJ1-1, with 9 bases identical to TRBD1. This CDR3 region has 14 residues. Germline loops: CDR1 MNHEY, CDR2 SMNVEV (reference sequence). With V trimmed by 6 bases and J by 11 bases, 13 bases remained unmatched. CDR3 in DNA: TGTGCCAGCAGACGAGGGACAGGGCCGGGGGGGGCTTTCTTT. It encodes CASRRGTGPGGAFF.

This clonotype occurred a few times. The chain combines TRBV3-1 with TRBJ1-5; D is undetermined. CDR3 size: 14 residues. Germline V CDR1 and CDR2: LGHDT, YNNKEL (reference sequence). With 4 bases removed from V and 6 bases from J, the gap between germline ends came to 13 bases. CDR3 region: CASSPRLTPQPQHF. The CDR3 coding sequence is TGTGCCAGCAGCCCTCGATTGACACCTCAGCCCCAGCATTTT. Combining the CDR3 with reference TRBV3-1 and TRBJ1-5 gives the whole variable domain DTAVSQTPKYLVTQMGNDKSIKCEQNLGHDTMYWYKQDSKKFLKIMFSYNNKELIINETVPNRFSPKSPDKAHLNLHINSLELGDSAVYFCASSPRLTPQPQHFGDGTRLSIL.

This clonotype was observed a handful of times. The J gene is TRBJ2-5, the V gene TRBV5-1; tentatively, D is TRBD1 (6 bases). V was shortened by 3 bases and J by 2 bases, with 11 bases between the two germline ends. CDR1 and CDR2 (germline): SGHRS, YFSETQ. The CDR3 sequence is 14 residues long. The CDR3 here is CASSSWTAQETQYF. CDR3 DNA: TGCGCCAGCAGCTCGTGGACAGCACAAGAGACCCAGTACTTC.

The chain recombines TRBV20-1 with TRBJ2-1; 9 positions agree with TRBD2. Germline V lookup: CDR1 DFQATT, CDR2 SNEGSKA (reference sequence). This CDR3 comprises 14 residues. Losses at the gene ends were 5 bases for V and 3 bases for J; bases not matched to a gene: 5. CDR3 protein: CSALGLALYNEQFF. CDR3 DNA sequence: TGCAGTGCTTTGGGACTAGCACTCTACAATGAGCAGTTCTTC.

The V call is TRBV7-2, the J call TRBJ2-5, with 8 bases lining up with TRBD2. The CDR3 is made up of 11 amino acids. Losses at the gene ends were 10 bases for V and 4 bases for J; bases not matched to a gene: 2. Germline CDR1 is SGHTA and CDR2 is FQGNSA. CDR3 amino acids: CATAGGETQYF. The CDR3 bases are TGTGCCACCGCGGGAGGAGAGACCCAGTACTTC. The whole variable domain, filled in from reference TRBV7-2 and TRBJ2-5, reads GAGVSQSPSNKVTEKGKDVELRCDPISGHTALYWYRQSLGQGLEFLIYFQGNSAPDKSGLPSDRFSAERTGGSVSTLTIQRTQQEDSAVYLCATAGGETQYFGPGTRLLVL.

This clonotype has more than one count but fewer than ten. This rearrangement joins TRBV20-1 to TRBJ2-5, with a tentative D call TRBD2 (6 bases). Germline-derived CDR1 and CDR2 are DFQATT and SNEGSKA (reference sequence). With 0 bases removed from V and 2 bases from J, the gap between germline ends came to 7 bases. CDR3 length: 13 residues. CDR3 nucleotides: TGCAGTGCTAGAGAGGGACTTCAAGAGACCCAGTACTTC. Its translation: CSAREGLQETQYF.

CDR3 residues: CASSLGQGWRPQYF. CDR3 nucleotides: TGTGCCAGCAGTCTGGGACAAGGTTGGCGGCCCCAGTACTTC. This sequence joins TRBV12-3 or TRBV12-4 and TRBJ2-5, with a possible D match to TRBD1 (6 bases). Between the trimmed V and J ends, which lost 5 bases and 9 bases, there was a span of 19 bases. The CDR3 runs to 14 residues.